This entry lists 29 T cell receptor beta chains sequenced from one sample in a study of blood T cell repertoires in COVID-19. Assay used: immunoSEQ multiplex PCR; TCRdb lists only in-frame clones, some missing. The sample carries under 200,000 clones, about 84% recorded once. Sequenced: peripheral blood. These receptors all come from a woman aged 25 to 39 with acute or convalescent COVID-19.

The chain uses TRBV30 and TRBJ1-5; the D is unclear. The CDR3 is 14 residues long. V lost 0 bases to trimming and J lost 0 bases, with 6 bases between them. Germline lookup yields CDR1 GTSNPN and CDR2 SVGIG (reference sequence). The CDR3 coding sequence is TGTGCCTGGAGTGTCGGGATTAGCAATCAGCCCCAGCATTTT. Protein: CAWSVGISNQPQHF.

The chain is built from TRBV7-6 and TRBJ2-1; 9 bases are shared with TRBD2. The V gene end was trimmed by 5 bases and the J gene end by 8 bases; junction bases not matched to a gene: 13. Per germline, CDR1 SGHVS and CDR2 FNYEAQ. The CDR3 covers 16 residues. For the CDR3, the DNA is TGTGCCAGCAGCCCAGATAGCGGGAGATCGAAGGATGAGCAGTTCTTC. It encodes CASSPDSGRSKDEQFF.

This sequence joins TRBV5-5 and TRBJ1-5; TRBD1 aligns across 7 bases. The germline V gene encodes CDR1 SGHKS and CDR2 YYEKEE (reference sequence). Trimming at V came to 4 bases and at J to 7 bases, leaving 2 bases not matched to a gene. CDR3 length: 12 residues. The CDR3: CASSDREQPQHF. CDR3 DNA sequence: TGTGCCAGCAGCGACAGGGAGCAGCCCCAGCATTTT.

The chain recombines TRBV4-3 with TRBJ2-1; TRBD1 matches 8 bases. The J segment lost 1 base and the V segment lost 4 bases, leaving 6 bases of the junction unmatched. The CDR3 has 16 amino acids. Germline V lookup: CDR1 LGHNA, CDR2 YSLEER. The CDR3 protein is CASSPQTGESYNEQFF. CDR3 nucleotide sequence: TGCGCCAGCAGCCCTCAGACAGGGGAATCCTACAATGAGCAGTTCTTC.

The chain joins TRBV10-2 to TRBJ1-1; weak D call: TRBD1 (6 bases). This CDR3 has 15 amino acids. Germline V gives CDR1 WSHSY, CDR2 SAAADI. The germline V and J ends were trimmed by 3 bases and 6 bases, with 17 bases remaining between them. CDR3 nucleotides: TGCGCCAGCAGTGACCCGGGGGGGCTTGGCGCTGAAGCTTTCTTT. It specifies CASSDPGGLGAEAFF.

The J gene is TRBJ1-2, the V gene TRBV7-2; no clear D gene. CDR1 SGHTA and CDR2 FQGNSA come from the germline V gene. CDR3 length: 14 amino acids. V was shortened by 5 bases and J by 4 bases, with 14 bases between the two germline ends. As DNA, the CDR3 is TGTGCCAGCAGCCTCGGTTTGACTTCCTATGGCTACACCTTC. Translated: CASSLGLTSYGYTF.

The rearrangement joins TRBV18 to TRBJ1-5; weak D call: TRBD1 (6 bases). The CDR3 length is 16 residues. Trimming took 3 bases from V and 0 from J, leaving 12 bases between them. Germline assignment: CDR1 KGHSH and CDR2 LQKENI. The CDR3 coding sequence is TGTGCCAGCTCACCCGAGACAGGAAGTAGCAATCAGCCCCAGCATTTT. Protein sequence: CASSPETGSSNQPQHF.

The chain uses TRBV2 and TRBJ2-7; maybe TRBD1 (5 bases). V was clipped by 1 base and J by 0 bases, with 10 bases between them. Germline V gene sequence: CDR1 SNHLY, CDR2 FYNNEI. This CDR3 has 15 residues. CDR3 sequence (DNA): TGTGCCAGCAGTGAAGGGACAAGAAGCTCCTACGAGCAGTACTTC. Encoded protein: CASSEGTRSSYEQYF.

The J gene is TRBJ2-2, the V gene TRBV9; 8 bases match TRBD1. The CDR3 has 16 residues. V was pared by 4 bases and J by 0 bases, with 5 bases of the junction left unmatched. Germline loops: CDR1 SGDLS, CDR2 YYNGEE. DNA for the CDR3: TGTGCCAGCAGCCCTAGGACAGGGACGAACACCGGGGAGCTGTTTTTT. It yields the protein CASSPRTGTNTGELFF.

The chain carries TRBV28 and TRBJ1-3; D gene uncertain. Trimming left V 11 bases short and J 0 bases short, with 26 bases between. The CDR3 is 18 amino acids. Per germline, CDR1 MDHEN and CDR2 SYDVKM. The CDR3 region has the DNA TGTGCCTGCCAAAACTTACGCGAAACCTTAAGCTCTGGAAACACCATATATTTT. This sequence encodes CACQNLRETLSSGNTIYF.

The chain has TRBV30 and TRBJ1-1; TRBD1 might be the D (6 bases). The CDR3 length is 11 residues. From germline, CDR1 is GTSNPN and CDR2 SVGIG (reference sequence). The V and J ends lost 6 bases and 4 bases respectively, with 9 bases between them. CDR3 protein: CACTGITEAFF. CDR3 bases: TGTGCCTGCACAGGGATCACTGAAGCTTTCTTT.

The rearrangement joins TRBV30 to TRBJ2-2; TRBD1 might be the D (6 bases). This CDR3 has 15 amino acids. Trimming pared 3 bases from V and 1 base from J, leaving 12 bases between. The germline gives CDR1 GTSNPN, CDR2 SVGIG (reference sequence). DNA for the CDR3: TGTGCCTGGAGGGGGACACCGAGGAACACCGGGGAGCTGTTTTTT. Encoded protein: CAWRGTPRNTGELFF.

The chain employs TRBV29-1 and TRBJ1-1; D is ambiguous. Germline V lookup: CDR1 SQVTM, CDR2 ANQGSEA. With 3 bases removed from V and 8 bases from J, the gap between germline ends came to 4 bases. This CDR3 spans 9 amino acids. This CDR3 reads CSVDREAFF. CDR3 in DNA: TGCAGCGTTGACAGGGAAGCTTTCTTT. The full variable domain, its missing parts supplied by reference TRBV29-1 and TRBJ1-1, is SAVISQKPSRDICQRGTSLTIQCQVDSQVTMMFWYRQQPGQSLTLIATANQGSEATYESGFVIDKFPISRPNLTFSTLTVSNMSPEDSSIYLCSVDREAFFGQGTRLTVV.

The J gene is TRBJ1-1, the V gene TRBV20-1; D is perhaps TRBD1 (6 bases). Looked up from germline, CDR1 is DFQATT and CDR2 is SNEGSKA (reference sequence). This CDR3 has 15 residues. V lost 3 bases and J lost 4, with 18 bases in between. The CDR3 bases are TGCAGTGCTAGTCAGGGGCTGGGGGTAACCACTGAAGCTTTCTTT. Translated: CSASQGLGVTTEAFF.

The chain is built from TRBV19 and TRBJ2-4, with a possible D match to TRBD2 (5 bases). There are 14 residues in the CDR3. The germline CDR1 and CDR2 sequences are LNHDA and SQIVND (reference sequence). The ends were cut back, 7 bases at V and 0 bases at J, with 10 bases in the middle. The CDR3: CASKADVAKNIQYF. CDR3 sequence (DNA): TGTGCCAGTAAAGCGGATGTAGCCAAAAACATTCAGTACTTC.

This chain uses TRBV15 with TRBJ1-2; TRBD1 matches 8 bases. J lost 4 bases, V lost 5 bases, and 6 bases had no gene match. Germline lookup yields CDR1 LNHNV and CDR2 YYDKDF (reference sequence). This CDR3 is 14 amino acids long. CDR3 bases: TGTGCCACCAGCGGCTCCGGGACAGGCTATGGCTACACCTTC. This gives the protein CATSGSGTGYGYTF.

This chain links TRBV27 with TRBJ2-5; tentative D call: TRBD2 (5 bases). CDR1 and CDR2 from the germline V gene are MNHEY and SMNVEV (reference sequence). V lost 5 bases to trimming and J lost 2 bases, with 12 bases between them. CDR3 length: 14 residues. The CDR3 sequence is CASSVVSGQETQYF. CDR3 sequence (DNA): TGTGCCAGCAGTGTGGTGAGCGGTCAAGAGACCCAGTACTTC.

The rearrangement joins TRBV7-8 to TRBJ1-1, with D perhaps matching TRBD1 (5 bases). Trimming cost V 5 bases and J 6 bases, with 16 bases left between them. The CDR3 runs 14 residues. Germline V gene lookup returns CDR1 SGHVS and CDR2 FQNEAQ. As DNA, the CDR3 is TGTGCCAGCAGCCTCCGGGGGGAGGTGGCTGAAGCTTTCTTT. Translated: CASSLRGEVAEAFF.

This chain connects TRBV7-2 to TRBJ1-1; D gene ambiguous. V shed 5 bases and J shed 4 bases, with 14 bases lying between them. The CDR3 consists of 14 residues. Looked up from germline, CDR1 is SGHTA and CDR2 is FQGNSA. CDR3 residues: CASSLSQLLTEAFF. The CDR3 coding sequence is TGTGCCAGCAGCCTCTCACAGCTTCTCACTGAAGCTTTCTTT. Full variable domain (missing parts from reference TRBV7-2 and TRBJ1-1): GAGVSQSPSNKVTEKGKDVELRCDPISGHTALYWYRQSLGQGLEFLIYFQGNSAPDKSGLPSDRFSAERTGGSVSTLTIQRTQQEDSAVYLCASSLSQLLTEAFFGQGTRLTVV.

This chain connects TRBV20-1 to TRBJ1-6; no reliable D call. V dropped 3 bases and J dropped 8 bases, with 17 bases sitting between them. Germline CDR1 and CDR2: DFQATT and SNEGSKA (reference sequence). The CDR3 sequence is 15 residues long. CDR3 region: CSASVGGLGDSPLHF. The DNA for the CDR3 is TGCAGTGCTAGTGTGGGAGGGTTGGGTGATTCACCCCTCCACTTT.

The chain couples TRBV7-2 to TRBJ2-7, with D tentatively TRBD1 (6 bases). Germline values: CDR1 SGHTA, CDR2 FQGNSA. Trimming shortened V by 4 bases and J by 5 bases, and 15 bases separated the two germline ends. The CDR3 covers 14 residues. The CDR3 region has the DNA TGTGCCAGCAGCTCCTCCAGGGGTGCGGACGAGCAGTACTTC. Encoded protein: CASSSSRGADEQYF.

The V gene is TRBV28, the J gene TRBJ1-3; 8 bases map to TRBD1. The V gene's germline CDR1 is MDHEN and CDR2 SYDVKM. Germline trimming cut 5 bases from V and 0 bases from J; bases unmatched to any gene: 9. The CDR3 is 17 residues long. For the CDR3, the DNA is TGTGCCAGCAGTCCATCTGGGACAGGCTACTCTGGAAACACCATATATTTT. Translation gives CASSPSGTGYSGNTIYF. The full variable domain, its missing parts supplied by reference TRBV28 and TRBJ1-3, is DVKVTQSSRYLVKRTGEKVFLECVQDMDHENMFWYRQDPGLGLRLIYFSYDVKMKEKGDIPEGYSVSREKKERFSLILESASTNQTSMYLCASSPSGTGYSGNTIYFGEGSWLTVV.

The genes are TRBV7-2 and TRBJ2-4; 7 bases agree with TRBD1. Trimming took 2 bases from V and 0 from J; bases not matched to a gene: 7. CDR1 and CDR2 (germline): SGHTA, FQGNSA. The CDR3 runs to 17 residues. The CDR3: CASSLQPGQTAKNIQYF. In DNA, the CDR3 is TGTGCCAGCAGCTTACAACCGGGACAGACAGCCAAAAACATTCAGTACTTC.

This chain connects TRBV12-5 to TRBJ1-6; D gene ambiguous. This CDR3 has 13 residues. CDR1 and CDR2 from the germline V gene are LGHNT and FRNRAP. V was trimmed by 6 bases and J by 6 bases, leaving 9 bases between them. CDR3: CASGHNSNSPLHF. In nucleotides, the CDR3 is TGTGCTAGTGGCCACAACAGTAATTCACCCCTCCACTTT.

This chain connects TRBV4-1 to TRBJ2-7, with 8 nucleotides matching TRBD2. CDR1 MGHRA and CDR2 YSYEKL come from the germline V gene. The CDR3 extends over 16 amino acids. The V and J ends lost 4 bases and 0 bases, in that order; junction bases with no gene match: 8. CDR3 residues: CASSPSGSGVSYEQYF. Written as DNA, the CDR3 is TGCGCCAGCAGCCCTTCGGGTAGCGGGGTCTCCTACGAGCAGTACTTC.

V and J are TRBV5-1 and TRBJ2-1; 7 nucleotides match TRBD1. Germline CDR1 reads SGHRS; CDR2 reads YFSETQ. The V gene end was trimmed by 0 bases and the J gene end by 6 bases; junction bases not matched to a gene: 3. CDR3 length: 14 amino acids. In DNA, the CDR3 is TGCGCCAGCAGCTTGGGGACAGGCATCAATGAGCAGTTCTTC. The encoded protein is CASSLGTGINEQFF.

A single count supports this clone. J is TRBJ2-5 and V is TRBV5-1; 7 nucleotides align to TRBD2. Looked up from germline, CDR1 is SGHRS and CDR2 is YFSETQ. The CDR3 has 14 amino acids. Trimming cost V 3 bases and J 3 bases; bases outside gene matches: 5. CDR3: CASSSGEGEETQYF. In DNA, the CDR3 is TGCGCCAGCAGCTCTGGGGAGGGAGAAGAGACCCAGTACTTC.

This clone appeared once. This rearrangement joins TRBV10-3 to TRBJ1-4, with D perhaps TRBD1 (6 bases). The CDR3 sequence is 14 residues long. Germline lookup yields CDR1 ENHRY and CDR2 SYGVKD. The V gene lost 2 bases and the J gene lost 6 bases, with 10 bases spanning the gap. The CDR3 is CAISERGADEKLFF. CDR3 in DNA: TGTGCCATCAGTGAGCGGGGGGCAGATGAAAAACTGTTTTTT.

This chain connects TRBV7-2 to TRBJ1-1; TRBD1 agrees at 8 bases. Germline assignment: CDR1 SGHTA and CDR2 FQGNSA. The CDR3 is made up of 15 amino acids. Trimming at V came to 4 bases and at J to 7 bases, leaving 11 bases not matched to a gene. CDR3 nucleotides: TGTGCCAGCAGCTCCCGGACAGGAGGGACAGGTGAAGCTTTCTTT. It codes for CASSSRTGGTGEAFF.